This T cell receptor (beta chain) was sequenced during a study of T cell repertoires in cytomegalovirus infection. On the study more broadly: In public TCR beta signatures, there were indications of both CMV infection and matching HLA type.

As regards this clonotype: Its antigen remains unidentified.

The length of the CDR3 is 17 residues. CDR1 and CDR2 (germline): SGHDT, YYEEEE. Trimming removed 0 bases from V and 5 bases from J, with 20 bases in between. Overall study results and limits: The study found HLA-C-restricted CMV-specific TCR beta clonotypes dominating the ex vivo response. Carriers of CMV and the relevant HLA type were discriminated by public TCR beta frequency.

TCRdb reprocessed the reads via MiXCR and lists one record per CDR3 protein. The sample includes just over 300,000 distinct CDR3 sequences, 15% to 20% of them seen just once. The origin of this receptor is a human donor in good health (CMV status not recorded). Some clones in this sample may be carry-over from other donors' samples. The rearrangement uses TRBV5-6 and TRBJ2-5; no clear D gene. The sequenced material came from PBMCs. In DNA form, the CDR3 reads TGTGCCAGCAGCTTGGGCAATCCAGCTTCAAGCAGGGAGACCCAGTACTTC. Protein product: CASSLGNPASSRETQYF.